This TCR beta chain was profiled in a study of beta chain features in type 1 diabetes. Study findings and constraints: Sampled from patients, naive, central memory and Treg TCRB repertoires appeared more similar than those sampled from healthy donors. In every one of the four CD4+ subsets, TCRB CDR3s were moderately but significantly shorter in Type 1 diabetes patients. Cells expressing TCR highly could be over-represented by cDNA sequencing.

Details on this clone: The antigen is undetermined.

V lost 2 bases and J 2 bases, leaving 12 bases between the germline ends. CDR1 is SQVTM, CDR2 ANQGSEA, per germline. The CDR3 has 14 residues. Expressed TCRB transcripts got sequenced, as all isolated RNA was reverse transcribed. This table comes from immunoSEQ multiplex PCR, and its TCRdb copy is limited to in-frame clones, with some not included. Of around 150,000 clones listed, approximately 9.1% are singletons. This TCR was sampled from a woman in her thirties with type 1 diabetes. Sequencing input: central memory CD4+ T cells from blood. V gene TRBV29-1 combines with J gene TRBJ1-1; D perhaps matches TRBD1 (6 bases). CDR3 DNA sequence: TGCAGCGTTGAACAGAGGGGGTACAACACTGAAGCTTTCTTT. Residues: CSVEQRGYNTEAFF.